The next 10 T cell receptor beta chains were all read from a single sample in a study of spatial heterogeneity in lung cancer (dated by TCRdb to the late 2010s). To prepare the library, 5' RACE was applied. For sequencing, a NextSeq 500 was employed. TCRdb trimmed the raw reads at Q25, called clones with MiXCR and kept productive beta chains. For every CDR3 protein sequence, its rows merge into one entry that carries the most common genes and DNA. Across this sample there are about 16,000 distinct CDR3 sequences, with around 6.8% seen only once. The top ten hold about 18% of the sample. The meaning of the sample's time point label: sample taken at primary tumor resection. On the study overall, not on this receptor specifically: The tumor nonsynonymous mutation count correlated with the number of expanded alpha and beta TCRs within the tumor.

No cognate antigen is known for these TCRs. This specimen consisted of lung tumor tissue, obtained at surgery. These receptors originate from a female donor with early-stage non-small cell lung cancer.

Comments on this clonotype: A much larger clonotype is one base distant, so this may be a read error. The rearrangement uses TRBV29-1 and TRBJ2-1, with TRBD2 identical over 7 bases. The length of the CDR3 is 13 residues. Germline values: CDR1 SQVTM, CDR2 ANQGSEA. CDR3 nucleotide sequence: TGCAGCGTTGAGGGGAGGGCCTACAATGAGCAGTGCTTC. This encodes CSVEGRAYNEQCF.

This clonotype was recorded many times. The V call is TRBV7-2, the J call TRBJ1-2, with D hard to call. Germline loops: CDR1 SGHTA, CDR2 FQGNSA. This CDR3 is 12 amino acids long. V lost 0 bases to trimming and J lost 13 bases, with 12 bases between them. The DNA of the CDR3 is TGTGCCAGCAGCTTAGCGGCCTTAGTAGGCACCTTC. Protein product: CASSLAALVGTF.

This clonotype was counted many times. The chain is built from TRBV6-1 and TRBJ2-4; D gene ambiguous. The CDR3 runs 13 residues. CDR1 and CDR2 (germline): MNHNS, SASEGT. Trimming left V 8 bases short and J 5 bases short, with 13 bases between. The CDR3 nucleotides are TGTGCCAGCGGGTCGGCAGGTCAAAACATTCAGTACTTC. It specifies CASGSAGQNIQYF.

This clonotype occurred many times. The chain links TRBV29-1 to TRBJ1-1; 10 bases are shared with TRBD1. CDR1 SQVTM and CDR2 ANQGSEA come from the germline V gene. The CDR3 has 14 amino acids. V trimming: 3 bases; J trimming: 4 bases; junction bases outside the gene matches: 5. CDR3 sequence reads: CSVEQGQGSTEAFF. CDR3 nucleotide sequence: TGCAGCGTTGAGCAGGGACAGGGGAGCACTGAAGCTTTCTTT. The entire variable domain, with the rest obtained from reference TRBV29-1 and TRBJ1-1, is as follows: SAVISQKPSRDICQRGTSLTIQCQVDSQVTMMFWYRQQPGQSLTLIATANQGSEATYESGFVIDKFPISRPNLTFSTLTVSNMSPEDSSIYLCSVEQGQGSTEAFFGQGTRLTVV.

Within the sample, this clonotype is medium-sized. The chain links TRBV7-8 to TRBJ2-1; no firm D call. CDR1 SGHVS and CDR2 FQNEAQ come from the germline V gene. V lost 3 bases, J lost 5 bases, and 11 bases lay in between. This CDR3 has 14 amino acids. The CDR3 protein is CASSLTLENNEQFF. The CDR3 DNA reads TGTGCCAGCAGCTTGACCCTAGAAAACAATGAGCAGTTCTTC.

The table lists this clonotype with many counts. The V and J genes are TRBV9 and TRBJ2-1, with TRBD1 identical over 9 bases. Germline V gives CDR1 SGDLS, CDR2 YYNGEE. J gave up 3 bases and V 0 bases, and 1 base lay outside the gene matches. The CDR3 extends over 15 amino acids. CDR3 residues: CASSVGDRVYNEQFF. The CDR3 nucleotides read TGTGCCAGCAGCGTAGGGGACAGGGTCTACAATGAGCAGTTCTTC.

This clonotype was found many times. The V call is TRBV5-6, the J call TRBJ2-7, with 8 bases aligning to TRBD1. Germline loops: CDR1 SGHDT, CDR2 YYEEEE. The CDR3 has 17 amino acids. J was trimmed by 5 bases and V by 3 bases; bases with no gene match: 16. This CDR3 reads CASSWGQMRLQGDEQYF. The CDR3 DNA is TGTGCCAGCAGCTGGGGGCAGATGCGCTTACAGGGGGACGAGCAGTACTTC. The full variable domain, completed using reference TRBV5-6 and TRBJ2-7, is DAGVTQSPTHLIKTRGQQVTLRCSPKSGHDTVSWYQQALGQGPQFIFQYYEEEERQRGNFPDRFSGHQFPNYSSELNVNALLLGDSALYLCASSWGQMRLQGDEQYFGPGTRLTVT.

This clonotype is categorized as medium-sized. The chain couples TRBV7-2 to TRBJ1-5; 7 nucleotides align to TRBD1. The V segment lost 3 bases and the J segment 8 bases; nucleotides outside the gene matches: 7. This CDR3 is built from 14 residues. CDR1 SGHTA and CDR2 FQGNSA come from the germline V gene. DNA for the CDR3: TGTGCCAGCAGCTTCAACAGGGGTAAAGAGCCCCAGCATTTT. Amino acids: CASSFNRGKEPQHF.

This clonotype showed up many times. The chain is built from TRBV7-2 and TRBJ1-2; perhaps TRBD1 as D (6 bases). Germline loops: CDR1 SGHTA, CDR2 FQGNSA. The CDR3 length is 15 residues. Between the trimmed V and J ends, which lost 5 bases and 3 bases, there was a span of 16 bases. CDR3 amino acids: CASSPPRTEYYGYTF. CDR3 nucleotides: TGTGCCAGCAGCCCCCCCCGGACAGAATACTATGGCTACACCTTC.

CDR3 protein: CASSEYRGTNEKLFF. The CDR3, as DNA: TGTGCCAGCAGTGAATACAGGGGAACTAATGAAAAACTGTTTTTT. This rearrangement joins TRBV25-1 to TRBJ1-4, with a possible D match to TRBD1 (6 bases). The V and J ends lost 0 bases and 1 base respectively, with 6 bases between them. The germline V gene has CDR1 MGHDK and CDR2 SYGVNS. The CDR3 is 15 amino acids.